This passage covers 25 T cell receptor beta chains from one sample sequenced in a study of identical twins. Using its own MiXCR run on the 5' RACE reads, TCRdb lists one record per CDR3 protein. The data contain roughly 230,000 distinct CDR3 sequences, about 8% of them singletons. The sample was also reused in another study, on yellow fever vaccine responses in identical twins.

Sequencing was performed on CD8+ T cells sorted from blood. These receptors came from a woman under 30 in good health.

The sample holds one count of this clonotype. V is TRBV5-8 and J is TRBJ2-1, with D possibly matching TRBD2 (6 bases). Trimming removed 5 bases from V and 9 bases from J, with 27 bases in between. The germline V gene has CDR1 SGHTS and CDR2 YDEGEE. The CDR3 totals 17 residues. The DNA of the CDR3 is TGTGCCAGCAGTGTTGGTAGAGCCTTAGCGGATTTGAGTGAGCAGTTCTTC. Translation gives CASSVGRALADLSEQFF.

This clonotype was seen many times. The V call is TRBV7-9, the J call TRBJ2-1; D perhaps matches TRBD2 (6 bases). Germline-derived CDR1 and CDR2 are SEHNR and FQNEAQ (reference sequence). This CDR3 has 16 residues. V was pared by 2 bases and J by 1 base, with 12 bases between. CDR3 DNA sequence: TGTGCCAGCAGCTTAAGAATCGGGGGTTCCTACAATGAGCAGTTCTTC. Translating it yields CASSLRIGGSYNEQFF.

This clonotype came up many times. The chain joins TRBV6-2 or TRBV6-3 to TRBJ2-1, with D tentatively TRBD2 (5 bases). Germline assignment: CDR1 MNHEY and CDR2 SVGEGT. The CDR3 runs 14 residues. V lost 5 bases and J lost 4, with 12 bases in between. The CDR3, as DNA: TGTGCCAGCAGTCCCTACAGCGGTTACAATGAGCAGTTCTTC. This gives the protein CASSPYSGYNEQFF.

This chain links TRBV29-1 with TRBJ2-3, with unresolved D. The CDR3 is made up of 14 amino acids. From germline, CDR1 is SQVTM and CDR2 ANQGSEA. V was pared by 4 bases and J by 9 bases, with 20 bases between. CDR3 in DNA: TGCAGCGTTGTGCCCACGATCGTTGAAGTAACGCAGTATTTT. It encodes CSVVPTIVEVTQYF.

This clonotype was recorded a few times. V gene TRBV14 combines with J gene TRBJ2-6; D perhaps matches TRBD2 (6 bases). CDR1 and CDR2 (germline): SGHDN, FVKESK. Trimming removed 4 bases at V and 2 bases at J, with 27 bases between. The CDR3 totals 21 residues. In nucleotides, the CDR3 is TGTGCCAGCAGCCCGGACTACCGAGGCGTCATCCCTGGAACTGGGGCCAACGTCCTGACTTTC. Amino acids: CASSPDYRGVIPGTGANVLTF.

The chain uses TRBV7-8 and TRBJ2-7; unclear D gene. Deletions cut 1 base from V and 2 bases from J, with 12 bases between. Germline loops: CDR1 SGHVS, CDR2 FQNEAQ. The CDR3 extends over 15 amino acids. The CDR3 region is CASSLGRIETYEQYF. As DNA, the CDR3 is TGTGCCAGCAGCTTAGGACGGATAGAAACCTACGAGCAGTACTTC.

This clonotype was counted only a few times. The V gene is TRBV9, the J gene TRBJ2-3, with 12 bases fitting TRBD2. The CDR3 is made up of 16 amino acids. Germline CDR1 SGDLS, CDR2 YYNGEE. The trim removed 4 bases at V and 4 bases at J, leaving 7 bases unmatched. Written as DNA, the CDR3 is TGTGCCAGCAGCCCGAGGACTAGCGGGGAAGCAGATACGCAGTATTTT. Protein product: CASSPRTSGEADTQYF.

This clonotype was recorded at least ten times. The CDR3 is CASSLTDYNEQFF. For the CDR3, the DNA is TGTGCCAGCAGCTTAACTGACTACAATGAGCAGTTCTTC. This chain connects TRBV11-2 to TRBJ2-1; no reliable D call. Germline V CDR1 and CDR2: SGHAT, FQNNGV. V gave up 2 bases and J gave up 3 bases, with 5 bases separating them. CDR3 length equals 13 residues.

This chain links TRBV10-3 with TRBJ2-7; 11 bases align to TRBD2. V was clipped by 9 bases and J by 2 bases; unmatched bases: 15. The CDR3 extends over 17 amino acids. Germline-derived CDR1 and CDR2 are ENHRY and SYGVKD. The CDR3, as DNA: TGTGCCATAAGGACAGTCGAGACTAGCGGGACCCCCTACGAGCAGTACTTC. Its protein product is CAIRTVETSGTPYEQYF.

This clonotype was counted at least ten times. The J gene is TRBJ1-2, the V gene TRBV29-1; D may be TRBD1 (5 bases). V lost 6 bases, J lost 3 bases, and 17 bases lay in between. Germline loops: CDR1 SQVTM, CDR2 ANQGSEA. The CDR3 has 14 residues. The CDR3 coding sequence is TGCAGCGTACGCAGGAGTGGGGGTGACTATGGCTACACCTTC. As protein: CSVRRSGGDYGYTF.

This clonotype was recorded a few times. This chain joins TRBV10-3 and TRBJ2-1, with TRBD2 matching over 8 bases. V lost 7 bases, J lost 7 bases, and 15 bases stayed unmatched. The germline V gene has CDR1 ENHRY and CDR2 SYGVKD. The CDR3 has 16 amino acids. CDR3 loop: CAINGPKPGLGNEQFF. Here the CDR3 DNA reads TGTGCCATCAATGGGCCCAAGCCGGGACTAGGAAATGAGCAGTTCTTC.

This clonotype has a count of ten or more. This chain connects TRBV7-9 to TRBJ1-2, with a possible D match to TRBD1 (6 bases). The CDR3 covers 13 residues. Trimming removed 5 bases from V and 8 bases from J, with 15 bases in between. Germline V gene data show CDR1 as SEHNR and CDR2 as FQNEAQ (reference sequence). CDR3 nucleotides: TGTGCCAGCAGCGAATCAGGGGAAAACGGCTACACCTTC. It codes for CASSESGENGYTF.

This clonotype was counted ten times or more. This chain links TRBV29-1 with TRBJ2-7, with TRBD2 matching 9 bases. The ends lost 6 bases at V and 6 bases at J; junction bases unmatched: 3. The CDR3 runs to 11 residues. CDR1 SQVTM and CDR2 ANQGSEA come from the germline V gene. The CDR3, as DNA: TGCAGCGTAGCGGGGGGCCCCGAGCAGTACTTC. This codes for CSVAGGPEQYF.

This clonotype occurred many times. This chain links TRBV16 with TRBJ1-1; 10 positions agree with TRBD1. CDR3 length: 16 amino acids. Unmatched junction bases numbered 6, after V lost 2 bases and J lost 3 bases. Germline V gene data show CDR1 as KGHSY and CDR2 as FQNENV. The CDR3 reads CASSQVLDRGDTEAFF. The CDR3 DNA follows: TGTGCCAGCAGCCAAGTGCTGGACAGGGGGGACACTGAAGCTTTCTTT.

The V call is TRBV7-9, the J call TRBJ2-2; D may be TRBD1 (6 bases). The CDR3 length is 15 residues. V was trimmed by 4 bases and J by 5 bases, leaving 14 bases between them. Germline V gives CDR1 SEHNR, CDR2 FQNEAQ (reference sequence). The CDR3 protein is CASSSRQDRTGELFF. The CDR3 region has the DNA TGTGCCAGCAGCTCCCGACAGGATAGGACCGGGGAGCTGTTTTTT. The full variable domain, in which reference TRBV7-9 and TRBJ2-2 provide the parts outside the CDR3, is DTGVSQNPRHKITKRGQNVTFRCDPISEHNRLYWYRQTLGQGPEFLTYFQNEAQLEKSRLLSDRFSAERPKGSFSTLEIQRTEQGDSAMYLCASSSRQDRTGELFFGEGSRLTVL.

This clonotype was seen repeatedly, ten times or more. The J gene is TRBJ1-2, the V gene TRBV7-9, with 7 bases fitting TRBD1. Germline assignment: CDR1 SEHNR and CDR2 FQNEAQ (reference sequence). CDR3 length equals 16 residues. J was trimmed by 7 bases and V by 5 bases; bases with no gene match: 16. CDR3 bases: TGTGCCAGCAGCGGACTTCCAACAGGGGTAGAGTTTGGCTACACCTTC. The encoded protein is CASSGLPTGVEFGYTF.

This clonotype turned up a few times. V is TRBV10-2 and J is TRBJ2-7; D is possibly TRBD1 or TRBD2 (7 bases each). Trimming removed 2 bases at V and 3 bases at J, with 11 bases between. Germline lookup yields CDR1 WSHSY and CDR2 SAAADI. This CDR3 comprises 14 residues. The DNA for the CDR3 is TGCGCCAGCAGTGAGCAGGGGGGGTACTACGAGCAGTACTTC. This translates into CASSEQGGYYEQYF.

This clonotype was found many times. J is TRBJ2-4 and V is TRBV27, with 10 positions matching TRBD1. Germline V CDR1 and CDR2: MNHEY, SMNVEV (reference sequence). V shed 4 bases and J 8 bases; nucleotides not matched to a gene: 8. The length of the CDR3 is 15 residues. The CDR3 protein is CASSSPGTGVDIQYF. The CDR3 nucleotides read TGTGCCAGCAGTTCACCTGGGACAGGGGTTGACATTCAGTACTTC.

This clonotype was counted many times. The chain links TRBV29-1 to TRBJ2-1; the match to TRBD1 covers 11 bases. The trim removed 6 bases at V and 7 bases at J, leaving 2 bases unmatched. Germline V gene lookup returns CDR1 SQVTM and CDR2 ANQGSEA. CDR3 size: 12 residues. The chain's CDR3 is CSVGQGANEQFF. CDR3 DNA sequence: TGCAGCGTAGGACAGGGGGCGAATGAGCAGTTCTTC.

This chain links TRBV27 with TRBJ2-7; TRBD2 agrees at 7 bases. The CDR3 has 14 residues. Trimming took 3 bases from V and 3 from J; bases not matched to a gene: 5. Germline V gives CDR1 MNHEY, CDR2 SMNVEV (reference sequence). The CDR3 reads CASSLTSSYYEQYF. The CDR3 coding sequence is TGTGCCAGCAGTTTGACTAGCTCCTACTACGAGCAGTACTTC.

This chain uses TRBV28 with TRBJ2-3; D possibly corresponds to TRBD1 (6 bases). CDR1 and CDR2 (germline): MDHEN, SYDVKM. The CDR3 length is 16 residues. Trimming cost V 4 bases and J 1 base, with 15 bases left between them. The CDR3 bases are TGTGCCAGCAGTTCCAGGGGCAACAGACGCACAGATACGCAGTATTTT. It is translated as CASSSRGNRRTDTQYF.

This clonotype was seen repeatedly, ten times or more. This rearrangement joins TRBV24-1 to TRBJ2-7; 7 bases fit TRBD1. CDR1 is KGHDR and CDR2 is SFDVKD in the germline V gene. This CDR3 is 14 amino acids long. Germline trimming cut 3 bases from V and 2 bases from J; bases unmatched to any gene: 3. The DNA of the CDR3 is TGTGCCACCAGTGATCCCGGACAGGCCTACGAGCAGTACTTC. It specifies CATSDPGQAYEQYF.

The chain is built from TRBV6-1 and TRBJ2-5; TRBD1 or TRBD2 may be the D gene (5 bases each). This CDR3 is built from 16 residues. Trimming removed 2 bases from V and 5 bases from J, with 18 bases in between. The germline V gene encodes CDR1 MNHNS and CDR2 SASEGT. This CDR3 is CASSEWEPPGTETQYF. The CDR3 bases are TGTGCCAGCAGTGAATGGGAGCCCCCAGGGACGGAGACCCAGTACTTC.

The J gene is TRBJ2-3, the V gene TRBV20-1; 13 bases are shared with TRBD2. The CDR3 covers 17 residues. The germline gives CDR1 DFQATT, CDR2 SNEGSKA (reference sequence). With 6 bases clipped from V and 2 bases from J, the junction kept 11 bases outside the gene matches. This CDR3 reads CSALGLAGASFTDTQYF. As DNA, the CDR3 is TGCAGTGCCCTCGGACTAGCGGGGGCGTCCTTCACAGATACGCAGTATTTT.

In this sample, this clonotype turned up many times. This chain links TRBV4-3 with TRBJ2-5, with D unclear. Between the trimmed V and J ends, which lost 1 base and 2 bases, there was a span of 8 bases. Per the germline V gene, CDR1 is LGHNA and CDR2 is YSLEER. The CDR3 spans 14 residues. The CDR3 bases are TGCGCCAGCAGCCAAGGAGTCAGTCAAGAGACCCAGTACTTC. This codes for CASSQGVSQETQYF.